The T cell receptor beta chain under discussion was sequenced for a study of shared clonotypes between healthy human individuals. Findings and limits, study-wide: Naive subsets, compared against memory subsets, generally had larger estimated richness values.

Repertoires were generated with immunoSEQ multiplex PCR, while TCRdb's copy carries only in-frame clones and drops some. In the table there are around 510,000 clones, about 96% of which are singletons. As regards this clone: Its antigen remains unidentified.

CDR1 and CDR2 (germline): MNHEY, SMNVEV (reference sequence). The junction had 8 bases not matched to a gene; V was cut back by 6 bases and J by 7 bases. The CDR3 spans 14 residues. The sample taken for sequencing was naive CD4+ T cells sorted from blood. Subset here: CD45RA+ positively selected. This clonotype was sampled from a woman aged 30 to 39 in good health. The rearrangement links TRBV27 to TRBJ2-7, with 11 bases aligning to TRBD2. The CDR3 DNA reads TGTGCCAGCAGACTACTAGCGGGAGAGGGTGAGCAGTACTTC. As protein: CASRLLAGEGEQYF.